This T cell receptor beta chain derives from a study of glioma-infiltrating T cells. Broader study findings: Only very few CDR3 sequences appeared in both tissue and blood. Tissue-blood divergence was below expectation in non-neoplastic patients, above in gliomas.

The CDR3 is made up of 15 amino acids. V shed 5 bases, J shed 5 bases, and the junction held 12 bases outside the gene matches. Germline V gene data show CDR1 as MNHEY and CDR2 as SVGEGT. A word on this clonotype: Its antigen is not identified.

Amplification of TCR alpha and beta CDR3 regions from RNA used iRepertoire nested multiplex PCR. Input was about 95-400 ng of tissue mRNA or PBMC total RNA. TCRdb analysed the multiplex PCR reads with MiXCR anew, one entry per CDR3 protein. The repertoire holds about 5,700 distinct CDR3 sequences, with 40% to 45% as singletons. Sequences were obtained from glioma tissue, nonneoplastic brain tissue, or PBMCs (not recorded which). The V call is TRBV6-2 or TRBV6-3, the J call TRBJ2-7, with 7 bases fitting TRBD1. This sequence originates from a human donor with low-grade glioma or glioblastoma, undergoing nonglioma brain surgery, or in good health (not recorded which). CDR3 DNA: TGTGCCAGCAGTGCCCAGGGCAGGGGGTACCACGAGCAGTACTTC. This translates into CASSAQGRGYHEQYF.